The next 9 T cell receptor beta chains were all read from a single sample in a study of technical replicates of blood from a handful of donors. This table comes from immunoSEQ multiplex PCR, and its TCRdb copy is limited to in-frame clones, with some not included. The table has approximately 82,000 clones, 85% to 95% seen once. The source material was T cells isolated from PBMCs. These receptors came from a human donor in good health.

V gene TRBV7-9 combines with J gene TRBJ2-7; perhaps TRBD1 as D (6 bases). The CDR3 extends over 18 amino acids. The V and J ends lost 3 bases and 0 bases respectively, with 21 bases between them. CDR1 is SEHNR, CDR2 FQNEAQ, per germline (reference sequence). CDR3 sequence: CASSLGAVSHSDSYEQYF. Here the CDR3 DNA reads TGTGCCAGCAGCTTGGGGGCGGTTAGTCACTCTGACTCCTACGAGCAGTACTTC.

The V and J genes are TRBV6-5 and TRBJ1-1; D ambiguous. Germline V lookup: CDR1 MNHEY, CDR2 SVGAGI. This CDR3 contains 14 residues. Trimming pared 0 bases from V and 1 base from J, leaving 6 bases between. This CDR3 reads CASSYSVANTEAFF. The CDR3 DNA reads TGTGCCAGCAGTTACTCGGTAGCGAACACTGAAGCTTTCTTT.

The chain joins TRBV4-1 to TRBJ1-4; 12 bases agree with TRBD1. This CDR3 region has 19 residues. The germline CDR1 and CDR2 sequences are MGHRA and YSYEKL. V shed 1 base and J 2 bases; nucleotides not matched to a gene: 8. The CDR3 is CASSQAFRDRGRTNEKLFF. The CDR3 DNA is TGCGCCAGCAGCCAAGCTTTCCGGGACAGGGGGCGGACTAATGAAAAACTGTTTTTT.

This chain connects TRBV6-5 to TRBJ1-2, with TRBD1 matching over 8 bases. J was trimmed by 7 bases and V by 0 bases; bases with no gene match: 10. Per the germline V gene, CDR1 is MNHEY and CDR2 is SVGAGI. This CDR3 comprises 16 residues. CDR3 nucleotide sequence: TGTGCCAGCAGTTACTCATCCCAGGGGGCAGTAGGTGGCTACACCTTC. This sequence encodes CASSYSSQGAVGGYTF.

The CDR3 spells CASSVPRAGGPRDNEQFF. DNA of the CDR3: TGTGCCAGCAGCGTACCTAGGGCGGGAGGGCCCCGGGACAATGAGCAGTTCTTC. V gene TRBV2 combines with J gene TRBJ2-1, with 9 nucleotides matching TRBD2. The V gene end was trimmed by 6 bases and the J gene end by 5 bases; junction bases not matched to a gene: 17. Germline CDR1 reads SNHLY; CDR2 reads FYNNEI. The CDR3 contains 18 residues.

In this sample, this clone turned up once. CDR3 coding DNA: TGTGCCAGCAGCCAATTGTCGTTCACCGGGGAGCTGTTTTTT. The encoded protein is CASSQLSFTGELFF. The gene calls are TRBV14 and TRBJ2-2; D is undetermined. V lost 2 bases and J lost 4, with 8 bases in between. Per the germline V gene, CDR1 is SGHDN and CDR2 is FVKESK. The CDR3 is made up of 14 amino acids.

The chain recombines TRBV19 with TRBJ1-5, with TRBD1 identical over 8 bases. This CDR3 has 19 residues. The ends lost 6 bases at V and 0 bases at J; junction bases unmatched: 16. The germline V gene encodes CDR1 LNHDA and CDR2 SQIVND (reference sequence). The CDR3 region has the DNA TGTGCCAGTAGACCGATTATTGACCCGGGACAGGATAGCAATCAGCCCCAGCATTTT. It specifies CASRPIIDPGQDSNQPQHF.

In its sample, this clone was seen once. The chain joins TRBV5-1 to TRBJ2-1, with 9 bases identical to TRBD2. Germline loops: CDR1 SGHRS, CDR2 YFSETQ. V was pared by 0 bases and J by 7 bases, with 5 bases of the junction left unmatched. The CDR3 totals 15 residues. CDR3 region: CASSLGAGGSNEQFF. The CDR3, as DNA: TGCGCCAGCAGCTTGGGAGCGGGAGGTTCGAATGAGCAGTTCTTC.

The V gene is TRBV9, the J gene TRBJ2-4; maybe TRBD2 (5 bases). V was pared by 2 bases and J by 0 bases, with 15 bases between. This CDR3 contains 17 residues. The germline gives CDR1 SGDLS, CDR2 YYNGEE. The CDR3 spells CASSVAGLTLAKNIQYF. CDR3 bases: TGTGCCAGCAGCGTCGCGGGTCTCACGTTAGCCAAAAACATTCAGTACTTC.